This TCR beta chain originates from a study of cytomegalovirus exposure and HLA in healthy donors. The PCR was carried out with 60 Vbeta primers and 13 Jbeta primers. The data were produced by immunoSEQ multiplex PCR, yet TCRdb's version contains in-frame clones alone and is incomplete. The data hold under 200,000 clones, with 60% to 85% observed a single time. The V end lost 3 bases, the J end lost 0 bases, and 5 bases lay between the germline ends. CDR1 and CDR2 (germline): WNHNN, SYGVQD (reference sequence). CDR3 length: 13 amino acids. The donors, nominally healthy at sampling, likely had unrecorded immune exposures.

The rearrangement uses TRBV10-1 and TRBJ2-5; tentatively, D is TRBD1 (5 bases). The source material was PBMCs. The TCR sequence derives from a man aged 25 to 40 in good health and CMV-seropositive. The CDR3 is CASSDRDQETQYF. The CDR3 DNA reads TGCGCCAGCAGTGACAGGGACCAAGAGACCCAGTACTTC.